This T cell receptor (beta chain) was documented in a study of cytomegalovirus exposure and HLA in healthy donors. Study-level information: Unique TCRs from HLA-typed donors, 70 million to 100 million of them, were held in an early data release.

Findings of the study overall: Later analysis showed most CMV-associated TCR beta chains appearing HLA-restricted.

The CDR3 is 13 amino acids. Per germline, CDR1 MNHEY and CDR2 SVGAGI. Between the trimmed V and J ends, which lost 0 bases and 2 bases, there was a span of 5 bases. Turning to this clone: Its antigen is undetermined.

A multiplex PCR was run with 60 Vbeta primers and 13 Jbeta primers. Libraries were prepared by immunoSEQ multiplex PCR; TCRdb keeps only in-frame clonotypes and omits some of them. The repertoire holds roughly 200,000 clones, with roughly 78% as singletons. The sequenced sample was PBMCs. The sequence derives from a woman aged 25-40 years in good health and CMV-seropositive. J is TRBJ2-7 and V is TRBV6-5; D call uncertain. Written as DNA, the CDR3 is TGTGCCAGCAGTTACTCTTTCACCTACGAGCAGTACTTC. Amino acids: CASSYSFTYEQYF.